This is a list of T cell receptor beta chains from one sample in a study of shared T cell receptors in the human thymus. The protocol was immunoSEQ multiplex PCR, while the TCRdb copy is restricted to in-frame clones and leaves out a portion. Of more than 550,000 clones in the sample, around 87% were seen once. This sample also belongs to another study, concerning human thymus T cells.

Sequenced material: thymocytes. These receptors were taken from a boy in the first two years of life with a congenital heart defect. Each CDR3 is given with its conserved first and last residue.

j_call v_call cdr3_aa
TRBJ1-3 TRBV7-2 CASSLVRGPFLSGNTIYF
TRBJ2-2 TRBV6-9 CASRRTGLTGELFF
TRBJ2-1 TRBV28 CASSLSSGNYNEQFF
TRBJ1-2 TRBV6-5 CASTPGVVKGYTF
TRBJ2-5 TRBV29-1 CSVGPRGAGQETQYF
TRBJ2-7 TRBV5-1 CASSLTGEAYEQYF
TRBJ2-3 TRBV5-1 CASSAYLENGDTQYF
TRBJ2-5 TRBV5-4 CASSEITGAYQETQYF
TRBJ2-7 TRBV7-9 CASSYQWGQGAKEQYF
TRBJ2-3 TRBV5-6 CASSLGTSTDTQYF
TRBJ2-5 TRBV25-1 CASSGLWMETQYF
TRBJ2-7 TRBV27 CASSFRAGVEEQYF
TRBJ1-1 TRBV27 CASSLLAGKYTEAFF
TRBJ2-5 TRBV6-5 CASSVAGRETQYF
TRBJ2-7 TRBV14 CASSQDRWREGQYF
TRBJ1-1 TRBV30 CARDRVNTEAFF
TRBJ2-1 TRBV4-1 CASSHTGGSSYNEQFF
TRBJ2-1 TRBV7-2 CASSNFMVQFF
TRBJ1-4 TRBV7-2 CASSAGRRSTNEKLFF
TRBJ2-6 TRBV25-1 CASSERAAGANVLTF
TRBJ2-7 TRBV9 CASSPRTSGRGYEQYF
TRBJ2-5 TRBV9 CASSARQGAKKETQYF
TRBJ1-2 TRBV30 CAWSFRAYGYTF
TRBJ1-3 TRBV11-3 CASSLKGTADGNTIYF
TRBJ1-6 TRBV9 CASSVDSSYNSPLHF
TRBJ2-5 TRBV5-1 CASSLGGTPFQETQYF
TRBJ2-2 TRBV5-1 CASSLEGVSANPHTGELFF
TRBJ1-4 TRBV7-9 CASSPPVDEKLFF
TRBJ2-7 TRBV27 CASSLRQGAGYEQYF
TRBJ2-1 TRBV9 CASSDRGGYNEQFF
TRBJ1-2 TRBV14 CASSQAPGALGYGYTF
TRBJ2-1 TRBV28 CASRLAAGEPHNEQFF
TRBJ2-7 TRBV14 CASSQDRYEQYF
TRBJ2-3 TRBV4-3 CASSHYPKLVAANTQYF
TRBJ1-5 TRBV30 CAWSHPMGAGGNQPQHF
TRBJ2-5 TRBV29-1 CSVDGGLAGSETQYF
TRBJ2-7 TRBV9 CASSENSSGCYEQYF
TRBJ2-5 TRBV7-6 CASSLIRTGGISETQYF
TRBJ2-1 TRBV5-1 CASSGPGLAGAGEQFF
TRBJ2-3 TRBV7-8 CASSLWTGGPADTQYF
TRBJ2-2 TRBV7-6 CASSSRYTGELFF
TRBJ2-7 TRBV7-2 CASSGRQASYEQYF
TRBJ1-6 TRBV5-5 CASNWGRPNSPLHF
TRBJ2-1 TRBV19 CASTGERDGIGPPLGSYNEQFF
TRBJ2-4 TRBV28 CASSSPLAGGLLAKNIQYF
TRBJ2-2 TRBV28 CASSTGTGAVGELFF
TRBJ1-6 TRBV4-3 CASSQECRDSNSPLHF
TRBJ2-7 TRBV20-1 CSARPGLEQYF
TRBJ1-3 TRBV2 CASSEIVSARRGGNTIYF
TRBJ2-7 TRBV19 CASRSEQGPSYEQYF
TRBJ2-3 TRBV4-3 CASSQDVLQGRPFTDTQYF
TRBJ2-6 TRBV5-4 CASSFPSGTGGSGANVLTF